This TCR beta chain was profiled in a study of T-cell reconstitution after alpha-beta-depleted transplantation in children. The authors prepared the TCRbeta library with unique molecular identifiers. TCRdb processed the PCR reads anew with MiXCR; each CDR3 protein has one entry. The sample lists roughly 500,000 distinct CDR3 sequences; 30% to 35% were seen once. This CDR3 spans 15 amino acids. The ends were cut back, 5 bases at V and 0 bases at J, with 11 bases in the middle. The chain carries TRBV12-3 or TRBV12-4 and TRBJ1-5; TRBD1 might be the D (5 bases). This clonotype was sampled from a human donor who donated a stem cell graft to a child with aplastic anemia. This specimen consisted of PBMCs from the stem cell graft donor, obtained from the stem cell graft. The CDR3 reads CASSARGLSNQPQHF. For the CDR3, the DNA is TGTGCCAGCAGTGCCCGGGGCCTTAGCAATCAGCCCCAGCATTTT.